The 20 T cell receptor beta chains in this list originate from one sample, sequenced in a study of blood T cell repertoires in COVID-19. Repertoires were generated with immunoSEQ multiplex PCR, while TCRdb's copy carries only in-frame clones and drops some. The table has 200,000 to 250,000 clones, roughly four fifths seen once; the top ten hold under 5%. Input material: peripheral blood. The receptors were sampled from a man aged 50 or older with acute or convalescent COVID-19.

This clone was seen a handful of times. The chain combines TRBV6-1 with TRBJ1-5; D not certain. V was clipped by 3 bases and J by 5 bases, with 11 bases between them. In germline, CDR1 is MNHNS, CDR2 SASEGT. The CDR3 extends over 14 amino acids. The CDR3 DNA follows: TGTGCCAGCAGTGAGATTGGAGGGCATCAGCCCCAGCATTTT. Its protein is CASSEIGGHQPQHF.

V usage is TRBV23-1 and J usage is TRBJ1-6; D is unresolved. TRBV23-1 has ORF status, its function being uncertain. The CDR3 is made up of 13 amino acids. The ends were cut back, 3 bases at V and 9 bases at J, with 9 bases in the middle. CDR3 sequence reads: CASSHRGRSPLHF. CDR3 bases: TGCGCCAGCAGTCATCGAGGGCGTTCACCCCTCCACTTT.

This chain uses TRBV10-3 with TRBJ1-3; D gene uncertain. Trimming shortened V by 0 bases and J by 4 bases, and 16 bases separated the two germline ends. CDR1 ENHRY and CDR2 SYGVKD come from the germline V gene. The CDR3 totals 17 residues. CDR3 DNA: TGTGCCATCAGTGAGTCGAGGTGGAGGGAGGTCGGAAACACCATATATTTT. This codes for CAISESRWREVGNTIYF.

The CDR3 reads CASSFSYRGTEAFF. Here the CDR3 DNA reads TGTGCCAGCAGTTTCTCCTACAGGGGCACTGAAGCTTTCTTT. The gene calls are TRBV28 and TRBJ1-1, with 7 bases aligning to TRBD1. Germline values: CDR1 MDHEN, CDR2 SYDVKM. Trimming cost V 3 bases and J 4 bases; bases outside gene matches: 5. CDR3 size: 14 residues.

The chain uses TRBV5-5 and TRBJ1-1, with D possibly TRBD1 on 6 matching bases. There are 14 residues in the CDR3. V was shortened by 2 bases and J by 1 base, with 9 bases between the two germline ends. CDR1 and CDR2 (germline): SGHKS, YYEKEE (reference sequence). CDR3 DNA: TGTGCCAGCAGCTTTAGACAGGCGAACACTGAAGCTTTCTTT. Its protein is CASSFRQANTEAFF.

V is TRBV6-5 and J is TRBJ2-7; weak D call: TRBD1 (6 bases). Germline V gene data show CDR1 as MNHEY and CDR2 as SVGAGI. The CDR3 runs to 15 residues. Trimming left V 2 bases short and J 3 bases short, with 14 bases between. The CDR3 DNA reads as TGTGCCAGCAGTTACGGAGAGGACAGCTTCTACGAGCAGTACTTC. Its translation is CASSYGEDSFYEQYF.

The J gene is TRBJ1-3, the V gene TRBV7-9; TRBD1 matches at 7 bases. CDR3 length: 16 amino acids. V was pared by 5 bases and J by 2 bases, with 9 bases of the junction left unmatched. CDR1 is SEHNR and CDR2 is FQNEAQ in the germline V gene (reference sequence). CDR3 in amino acids: CASSPQTGSTGNTIYF. CDR3 DNA sequence: TGTGCCAGCAGCCCGCAGACAGGGAGCACTGGAAACACCATATATTTT.

A word on this clone: Other DNA variants within this sample encode the same CDR3. J is TRBJ1-2 and V is TRBV9; the D is unclear. Trimming removed 0 bases at V and 2 bases at J, with 5 bases between. Germline V gene sequence: CDR1 SGDLS, CDR2 YYNGEE. This CDR3 has 13 residues. CDR3 region: CASSVGQNYGYTF. As DNA, the CDR3 is TGTGCCAGCAGCGTAGGTCAAAACTATGGCTACACCTTC.

The genes are TRBV24-1 and TRBJ2-1; 7 bases align to TRBD1. V shed 4 bases and J 10 bases; nucleotides not matched to a gene: 15. The CDR3 runs 16 residues. CDR1 and CDR2 from the germline V gene are KGHDR and SFDVKD. The CDR3 DNA is TGTGCCACCAGTGACTCCGGGACAGAGAACTATCGGGAGCAGTTCTTC. Translating it yields CATSDSGTENYREQFF.

This clone has only a few counts. The V call is TRBV2, the J call TRBJ2-1, with unresolved D. With 6 bases removed from V and 1 base from J, the gap between germline ends came to 7 bases. Germline V gene lookup returns CDR1 SNHLY and CDR2 FYNNEI. This CDR3 is 13 amino acids long. CDR3: CASSLVSYNEQFF. CDR3 coding DNA: TGTGCCAGCAGCCTAGTTTCCTACAATGAGCAGTTCTTC.

V is TRBV5-1 and J is TRBJ2-3; D is perhaps TRBD2 (5 bases). CDR3 length equals 16 residues. Between the trimmed V and J ends, which lost 1 base and 6 bases, there was a span of 18 bases. Germline CDR1 reads SGHRS; CDR2 reads YFSETQ. The DNA of the CDR3 is TGCGCCAGCAGCTTGCTGAGGACTGCACCGGCCGATACGCAGTATTTT. This translates into CASSLLRTAPADTQYF.

V is TRBV3-1 (or the pseudogene TRBV3-2) and J is TRBJ2-1; TRBD2 matches at 10 bases. This CDR3 has 17 residues. V was pared by 1 base and J by 6 bases, with 9 bases of the junction left unmatched. Germline lookup yields CDR1 LGHDT and CDR2 YNNKEL (reference sequence). The CDR3 here is CASSQAVWLAGVNEQFF. The CDR3 DNA sequence: TGTGCCAGCAGCCAAGCGGTTTGGCTAGCGGGGGTCAATGAGCAGTTCTTC.

This chain uses TRBV6-1 with TRBJ2-3, with 10 nucleotides matching TRBD2. Trimming cost V 1 base and J 5 bases; bases outside gene matches: 3. Germline loops: CDR1 MNHNS, CDR2 SASEGT. The CDR3 totals 15 residues. The CDR3 loop reads CASSEVLAGVDTQYF. CDR3 DNA sequence: TGTGCCAGCAGTGAAGTCCTAGCGGGGGTAGATACGCAGTATTTT.

The chain links TRBV18 to TRBJ2-1; TRBD2 might be the D (5 bases). This CDR3 is built from 13 residues. Trimming left V 6 bases short and J 4 bases short, with 10 bases between. CDR1 is KGHSH and CDR2 is LQKENI in the germline V gene. The CDR3 DNA reads TGTGCCAGCTCTCTCCCGGGATACAATGAGCAGTTCTTC. As protein: CASSLPGYNEQFF.

V and J are TRBV7-9 and TRBJ2-7, with 10 bases identical to TRBD1. Looked up from germline, CDR1 is SEHNR and CDR2 is FQNEAQ (reference sequence). This CDR3 has 15 amino acids. With V trimmed by 5 bases and J by 7 bases, 11 bases remained unmatched. The CDR3 nucleotides are TGTGCCAGCAGCGGAGGACCGGGACAGGGGACGGAGCAGTACTTC. Protein product: CASSGGPGQGTEQYF.

In its sample, this clone was seen a few times. The chain carries TRBV29-1 and TRBJ2-1; D not resolved. The V and J ends lost 6 bases and 4 bases respectively, with 7 bases between them. This CDR3 has 11 amino acids. Germline values: CDR1 SQVTM, CDR2 ANQGSEA. The CDR3 protein is CSVTDYNEQFF. In nucleotides, the CDR3 is TGCAGCGTCACTGATTACAATGAGCAGTTCTTC.

The genes are TRBV11-2 and TRBJ2-3; D uncertain. V was trimmed by 3 bases and J by 5 bases, leaving 9 bases between them. CDR3 length: 13 residues. The germline V gene encodes CDR1 SGHAT and CDR2 FQNNGV. In DNA, the CDR3 is TGTGCCAGCAGCTTGAGTAACAGAGATACGCAGTATTTT. This codes for CASSLSNRDTQYF.

The count of this clone is one. The rearrangement uses TRBV20-1 and TRBJ2-7; D unclear. The CDR3 extends over 11 amino acids. CDR1 is DFQATT, CDR2 SNEGSKA, per germline (reference sequence). The V end lost 5 bases, the J end lost 4 bases, and 9 bases lay between the germline ends. In nucleotides, the CDR3 is TGCAGTGCTGCTCTAGGATACGAGCAGTACTTC. It is translated as CSAALGYEQYF.

The CDR3 sequence is CASRQTGHNEKLFF. DNA of the CDR3: TGTGCCAGCAGACAGACAGGGCATAATGAAAAACTGTTTTTT. The chain uses TRBV7-2 and TRBJ1-4, with 7 bases fitting TRBD1. V dropped 6 bases and J dropped 4; count of bases not matched to a gene: 5. This CDR3 has 14 amino acids. Germline V CDR1 and CDR2: SGHTA, FQGNSA.

V gene TRBV9 combines with J gene TRBJ2-5, with 7 bases identical to TRBD1. The germline CDR1 and CDR2 sequences are SGDLS and YYNGEE. The V gene end was trimmed by 5 bases and the J gene end by 4 bases; junction bases not matched to a gene: 17. The CDR3 is made up of 17 amino acids. CDR3 residues: CASSRIGGLRGGETQYF. The CDR3 nucleotides are TGTGCCAGCAGTCGGATAGGGGGCCTACGTGGAGGAGAGACCCAGTACTTC.